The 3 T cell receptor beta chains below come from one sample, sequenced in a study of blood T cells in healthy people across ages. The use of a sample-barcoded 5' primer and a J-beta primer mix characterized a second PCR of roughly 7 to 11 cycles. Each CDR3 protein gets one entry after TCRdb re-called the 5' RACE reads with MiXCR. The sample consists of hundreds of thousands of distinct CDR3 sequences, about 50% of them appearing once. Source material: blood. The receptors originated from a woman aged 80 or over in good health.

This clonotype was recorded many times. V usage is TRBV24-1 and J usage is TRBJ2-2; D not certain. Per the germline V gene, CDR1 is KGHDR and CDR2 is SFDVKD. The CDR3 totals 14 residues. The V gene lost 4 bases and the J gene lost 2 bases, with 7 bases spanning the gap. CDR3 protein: CATSEDSNTGELFF. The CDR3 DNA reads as TGTGCCACCAGTGAAGACTCAAACACCGGGGAGCTGTTTTTT.

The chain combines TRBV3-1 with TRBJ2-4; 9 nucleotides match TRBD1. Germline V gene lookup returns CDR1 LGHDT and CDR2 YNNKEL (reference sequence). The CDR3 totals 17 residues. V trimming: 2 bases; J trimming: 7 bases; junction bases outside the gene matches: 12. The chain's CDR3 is CASSQYTRDRVGNIQYF. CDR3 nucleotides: TGTGCCAGCAGCCAATATACTCGGGACAGGGTGGGGAACATTCAGTACTTC.

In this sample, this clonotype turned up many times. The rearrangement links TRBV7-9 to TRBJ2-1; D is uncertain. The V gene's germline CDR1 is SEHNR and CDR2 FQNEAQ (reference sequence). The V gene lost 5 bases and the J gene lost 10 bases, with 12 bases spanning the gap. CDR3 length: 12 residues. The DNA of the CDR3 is TGTGCCAGCAGCCTCGAGGAAGACGAGCAGTTCTTC. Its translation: CASSLEEDEQFF.